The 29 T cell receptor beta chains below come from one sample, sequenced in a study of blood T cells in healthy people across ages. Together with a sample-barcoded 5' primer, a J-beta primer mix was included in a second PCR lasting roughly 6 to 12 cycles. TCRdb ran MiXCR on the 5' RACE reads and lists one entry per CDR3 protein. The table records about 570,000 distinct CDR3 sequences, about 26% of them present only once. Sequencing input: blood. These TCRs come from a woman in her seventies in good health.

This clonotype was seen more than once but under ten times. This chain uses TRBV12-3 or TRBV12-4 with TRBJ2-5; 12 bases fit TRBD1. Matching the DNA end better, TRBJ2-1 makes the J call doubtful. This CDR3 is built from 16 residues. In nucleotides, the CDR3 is TGTGCCAGCAGTGGTCGGGACAGGGGGCTAAACAATGAGCAGTTCTTC. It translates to CASSGRDRGLNNEQFF.

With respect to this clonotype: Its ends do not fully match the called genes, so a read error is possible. The CDR3 region is CSAREARYTDTQYF. DNA of the CDR3: TGCAGTGCGAGAGAGGCTCGATACACAGATACGCAGTATTTT. This rearrangement joins TRBV20-1 to TRBJ2-3; no firm D call. This CDR3 contains 14 residues. Germline V gene sequence: CDR1 DFQATT, CDR2 SNEGSKA (reference sequence).

The CDR3 sequence: CASFNGAGGDTQYF. CDR3 coding DNA: TGTGCCAGCTTCAATGGGGCAGGCGGGGATACGCAGTATTTT. The V and J genes are TRBV12-3 or TRBV12-4 and TRBJ2-3; D might be TRBD1 or TRBD2, each matching 5 bases. V lost 8 bases to trimming and J lost 6 bases, with 18 bases between them. The CDR3 contains 14 residues.

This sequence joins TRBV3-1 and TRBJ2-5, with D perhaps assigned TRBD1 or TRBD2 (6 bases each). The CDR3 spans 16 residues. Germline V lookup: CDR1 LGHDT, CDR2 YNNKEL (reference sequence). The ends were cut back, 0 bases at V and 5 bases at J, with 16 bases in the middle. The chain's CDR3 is CASSQDRGAGTETQYF. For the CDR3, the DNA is TGTGCCAGCAGCCAAGATAGGGGGGCGGGAACTGAGACCCAGTACTTC.

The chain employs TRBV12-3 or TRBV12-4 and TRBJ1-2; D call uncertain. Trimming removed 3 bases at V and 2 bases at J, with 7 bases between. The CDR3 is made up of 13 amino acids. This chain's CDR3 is CASSFDINYGYTF. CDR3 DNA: TGTGCCAGCAGTTTTGACATAAACTATGGCTACACCTTC.

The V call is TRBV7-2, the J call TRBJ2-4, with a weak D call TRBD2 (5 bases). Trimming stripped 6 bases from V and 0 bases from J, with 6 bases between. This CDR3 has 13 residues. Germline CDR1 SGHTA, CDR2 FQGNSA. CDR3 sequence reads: CASRAGAKNIQYF. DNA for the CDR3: TGTGCCAGCAGGGCGGGAGCCAAAAACATTCAGTACTTC.

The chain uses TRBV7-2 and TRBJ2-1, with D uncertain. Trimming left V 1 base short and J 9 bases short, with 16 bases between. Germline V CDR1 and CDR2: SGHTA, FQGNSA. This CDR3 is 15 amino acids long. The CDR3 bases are TGTGCCAGCAGCTTAGAAGGAATAGGAACGGGTGAGCAGTTCTTC. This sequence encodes CASSLEGIGTGEQFF.

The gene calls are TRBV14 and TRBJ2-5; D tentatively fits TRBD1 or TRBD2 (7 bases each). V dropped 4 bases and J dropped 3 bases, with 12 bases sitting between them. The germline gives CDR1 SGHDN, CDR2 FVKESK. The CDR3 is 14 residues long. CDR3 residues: CASSRQGGEETQYF. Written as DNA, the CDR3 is TGTGCCAGCAGCCGACAGGGAGGGGAAGAGACCCAGTACTTC.

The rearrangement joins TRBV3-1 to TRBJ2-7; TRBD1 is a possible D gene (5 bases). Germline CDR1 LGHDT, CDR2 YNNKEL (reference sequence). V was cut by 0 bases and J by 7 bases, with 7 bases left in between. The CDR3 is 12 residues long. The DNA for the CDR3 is TGTGCCAGCAGCCAAGATGCAGGGGAGCAGTACTTC. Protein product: CASSQDAGEQYF.

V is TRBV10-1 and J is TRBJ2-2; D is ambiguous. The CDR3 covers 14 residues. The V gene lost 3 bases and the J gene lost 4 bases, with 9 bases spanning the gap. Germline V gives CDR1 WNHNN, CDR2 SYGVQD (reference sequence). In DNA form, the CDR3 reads TGCGCCAGCAGTGATAGGGCCATCACCGGGGAGCTGTTTTTT. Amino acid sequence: CASSDRAITGELFF.

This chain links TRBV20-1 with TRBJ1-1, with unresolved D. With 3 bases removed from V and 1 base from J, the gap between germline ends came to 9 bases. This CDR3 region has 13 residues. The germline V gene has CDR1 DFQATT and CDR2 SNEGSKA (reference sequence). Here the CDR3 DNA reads TGCAGTGCTAGTAGGCAGGCGAACACTGAAGCTTTCTTT. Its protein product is CSASRQANTEAFF.

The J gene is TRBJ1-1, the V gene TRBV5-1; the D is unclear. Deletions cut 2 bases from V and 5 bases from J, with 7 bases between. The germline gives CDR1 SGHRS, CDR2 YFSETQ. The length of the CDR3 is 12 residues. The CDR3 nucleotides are TGCGCCAGCAGCTTTGGGGATACTGAAGCTTTCTTT. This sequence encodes CASSFGDTEAFF.

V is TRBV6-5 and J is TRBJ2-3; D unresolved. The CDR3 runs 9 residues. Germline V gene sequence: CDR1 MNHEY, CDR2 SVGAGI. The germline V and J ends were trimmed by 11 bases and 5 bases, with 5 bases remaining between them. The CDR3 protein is CAFQDTQYF. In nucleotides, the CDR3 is TGTGCCTTCCAAGATACGCAGTATTTT.

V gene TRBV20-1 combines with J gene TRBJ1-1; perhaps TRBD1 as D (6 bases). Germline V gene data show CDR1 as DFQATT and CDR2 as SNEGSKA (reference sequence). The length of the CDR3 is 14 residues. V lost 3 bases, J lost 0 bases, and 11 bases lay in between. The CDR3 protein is CSASLGGLNTEAFF. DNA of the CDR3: TGCAGTGCTAGTTTGGGGGGGCTGAACACTGAAGCTTTCTTT.

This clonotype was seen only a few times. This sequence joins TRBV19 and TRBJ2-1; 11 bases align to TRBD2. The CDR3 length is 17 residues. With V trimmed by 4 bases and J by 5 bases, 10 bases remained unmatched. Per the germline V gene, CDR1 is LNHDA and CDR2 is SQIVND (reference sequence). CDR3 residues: CASSKTGTSGSHNEQFF. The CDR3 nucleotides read TGTGCCAGTAGTAAAACCGGGACTAGCGGTTCCCACAATGAGCAGTTCTTC. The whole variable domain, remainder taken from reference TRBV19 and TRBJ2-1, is DGGITQSPKYLFRKEGQNVTLSCEQNLNHDAMYWYRQDPGQGLRLIYYSQIVNDFQKGDIAEGYSVSREKKESFPLTVTSAQKNPTAFYLCASSKTGTSGSHNEQFFGPGTRLTVL.

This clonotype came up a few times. The DNA for the CDR3 is TGTGCCGGCACTTCCCGGGGGAACTCCTACAATGAGCAGTTCTTC. Protein sequence: CAGTSRGNSYNEQFF. The J gene is TRBJ2-1, the V gene TRBV9, with TRBD2 as a possible D gene (6 bases). The CDR3 sequence is 15 residues long. The germline gives CDR1 SGDLS, CDR2 YYNGEE. Trimming stripped 10 bases from V and 0 bases from J, with 17 bases between. Based on the CDR3 plus reference TRBV9 and TRBJ2-1, the full variable domain is DSGVTQTPKHLITATGQRVTLRCSPRSGDLSVYWYQQSLDQGLQFLIQYYNGEERAKGNILERFSAQQFPDLHSELNLSSLELGDSALYFCAGTSRGNSYNEQFFGPGTRLTVL.

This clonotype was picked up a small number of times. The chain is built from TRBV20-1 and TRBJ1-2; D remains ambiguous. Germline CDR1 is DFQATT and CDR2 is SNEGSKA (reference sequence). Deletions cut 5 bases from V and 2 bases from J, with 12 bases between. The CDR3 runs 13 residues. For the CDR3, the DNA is TGCAGTGCTGGCGAATCTAGGAACTATGGCTACACCTTC. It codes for CSAGESRNYGYTF.

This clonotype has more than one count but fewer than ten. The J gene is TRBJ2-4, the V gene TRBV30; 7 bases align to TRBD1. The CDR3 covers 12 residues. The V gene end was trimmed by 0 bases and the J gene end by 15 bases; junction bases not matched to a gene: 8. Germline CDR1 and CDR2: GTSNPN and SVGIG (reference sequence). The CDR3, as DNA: TGTGCCTGGAGTGTACTGGGGGACAGTCGGTACTTC. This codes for CAWSVLGDSRYF.

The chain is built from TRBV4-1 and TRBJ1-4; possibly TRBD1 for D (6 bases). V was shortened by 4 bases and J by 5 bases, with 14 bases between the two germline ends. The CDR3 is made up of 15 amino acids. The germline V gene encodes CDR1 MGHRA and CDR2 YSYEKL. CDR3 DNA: TGCGCCAGCAGCCCAGGATCTGGGACAAATGAAAAACTGTTTTTT. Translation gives CASSPGSGTNEKLFF.

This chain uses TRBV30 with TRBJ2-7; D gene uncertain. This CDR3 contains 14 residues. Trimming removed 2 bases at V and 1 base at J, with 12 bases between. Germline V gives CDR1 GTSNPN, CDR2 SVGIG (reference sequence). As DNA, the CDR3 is TGTGCCTGGAGTCTGCCCGAGGTGTCCTACGAGCAGTACTTC. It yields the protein CAWSLPEVSYEQYF.

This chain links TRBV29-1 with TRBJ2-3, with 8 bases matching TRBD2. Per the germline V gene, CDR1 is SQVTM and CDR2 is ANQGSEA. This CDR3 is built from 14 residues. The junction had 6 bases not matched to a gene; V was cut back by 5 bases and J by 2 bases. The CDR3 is CSVTGTRNTDTQYF. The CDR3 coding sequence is TGCAGCGTTACCGGGACTAGGAACACAGATACGCAGTATTTT.

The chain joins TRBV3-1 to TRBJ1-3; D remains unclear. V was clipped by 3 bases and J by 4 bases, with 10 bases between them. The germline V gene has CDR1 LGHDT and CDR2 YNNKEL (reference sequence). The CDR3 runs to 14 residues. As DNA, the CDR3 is TGTGCCAGCAGCCAGGGAGACGGAGGAAACACCATATATTTT. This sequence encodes CASSQGDGGNTIYF.

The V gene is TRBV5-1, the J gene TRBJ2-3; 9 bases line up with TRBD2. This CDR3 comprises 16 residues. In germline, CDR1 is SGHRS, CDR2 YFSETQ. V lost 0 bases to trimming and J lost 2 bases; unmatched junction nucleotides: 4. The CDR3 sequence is CASSLGGTSFTDTQYF. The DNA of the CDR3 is TGCGCCAGCAGCTTGGGAGGGACTAGCTTCACAGATACGCAGTATTTT. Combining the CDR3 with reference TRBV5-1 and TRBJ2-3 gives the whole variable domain KAGVTQTPRYLIKTRGQQVTLSCSPISGHRSVSWYQQTPGQGLQFLFEYFSETQRNKGNFPGRFSGRQFSNSRSEMNVSTLELGDSALYLCASSLGGTSFTDTQYFGPGTRLTVL.

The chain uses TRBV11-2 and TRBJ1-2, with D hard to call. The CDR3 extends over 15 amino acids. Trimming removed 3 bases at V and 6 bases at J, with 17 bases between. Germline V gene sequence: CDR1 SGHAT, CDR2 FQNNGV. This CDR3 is CASSFHTALGHGYTF. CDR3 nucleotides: TGTGCCAGCAGCTTCCATACTGCCCTGGGTCATGGCTACACCTTC.

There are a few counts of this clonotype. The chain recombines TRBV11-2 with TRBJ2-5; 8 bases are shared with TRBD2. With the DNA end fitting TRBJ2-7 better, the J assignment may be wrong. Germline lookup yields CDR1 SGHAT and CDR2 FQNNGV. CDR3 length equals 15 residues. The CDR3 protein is CASSSQRGRSYEQYF. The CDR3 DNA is TGTGCCAGCAGTTCCCAGCGGGGGCGCTCCTACGAGCAGTACTTC.

DNA for the CDR3: TGTGCCACCAGCAGAGATACGGCCAGTTCCTACGAGCAGTACTTC. Translation: CATSRDTASSYEQYF. The chain has TRBV15 and TRBJ2-7; no definite D call. V dropped 0 bases and J dropped 1 base, with 10 bases sitting between them. The CDR3 totals 15 residues. CDR1 and CDR2 from the germline V gene are LNHNV and YYDKDF (reference sequence). The full variable domain, rest sourced from reference TRBV15 and TRBJ2-7, is DAMVIQNPRYQVTQFGKPVTLSCSQTLNHNVMYWYQQKSSQAPKLLFHYYDKDFNNEADTPDNFQSRRPNTSFCFLDIRSPGLGDTAMYLCATSRDTASSYEQYFGPGTRLTVT.

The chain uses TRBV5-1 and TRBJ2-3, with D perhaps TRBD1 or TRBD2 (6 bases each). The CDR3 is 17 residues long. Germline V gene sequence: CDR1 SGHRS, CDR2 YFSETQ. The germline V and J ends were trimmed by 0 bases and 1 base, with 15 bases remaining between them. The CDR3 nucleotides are TGCGCCAGCAGCTTGGCGCGGCCGGGGGCAGGCACAGATACGCAGTATTTT. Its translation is CASSLARPGAGTDTQYF.

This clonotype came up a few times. The CDR3 nucleotides are TGTGCCAGCAGCTTACTCGGGAGCTATGGCTACACCTTC. Protein sequence: CASSLLGSYGYTF. The chain carries TRBV7-2 and TRBJ1-2; no reliable D call. V was shortened by 2 bases and J by 4 bases, with 8 bases between the two germline ends. The germline V gene has CDR1 SGHTA and CDR2 FQGNSA. CDR3 length equals 13 residues. Filled out from reference TRBV7-2 and TRBJ1-2, the complete variable domain reads GAGVSQSPSNKVTEKGKDVELRCDPISGHTALYWYRQSLGQGLEFLIYFQGNSAPDKSGLPSDRFSAERTGGSVSTLTIQRTQQEDSAVYLCASSLLGSYGYTFGSGTRLTVV.

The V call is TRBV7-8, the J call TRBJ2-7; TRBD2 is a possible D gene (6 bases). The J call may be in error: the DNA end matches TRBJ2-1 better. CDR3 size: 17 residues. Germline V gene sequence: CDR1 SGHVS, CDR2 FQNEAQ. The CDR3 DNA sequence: TGTGCCAGCACCCTAGGGGTAGTAGCGGACATTAACAATGAGCAGTTCTTC. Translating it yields CASTLGVVADINNEQFF.